This T cell receptor beta chain derives from a study of blood T cell repertoires in COVID-19. Sequenced by immunoSEQ multiplex PCR; TCRdb stores in-frame clones only, minus some. The data hold some 150,000 clones, with 84% observed a single time. The sequence was obtained from a woman in her forties or fifties who had been exposed to COVID-19. Input material: PBMCs or T cells enriched from blood (not recorded which).

CDR3 bases: TGCGCCAGCAGCAAACTGGAGGGGTACACAGCCTACGAGCAGTACTTC. Translating gives CASSKLEGYTAYEQYF. The rearrangement uses TRBV23-1 and TRBJ2-7; D is perhaps TRBD2 (6 bases). TRBV23-1 is noted as an ORF with a role that remains uncertain. V gave up 6 bases and J gave up 2 bases, with 20 bases separating them. CDR3 length: 16 amino acids.